At least ten counts were recorded for the clone carrying this T cell receptor (beta chain). Its antigen remains unidentified. CDR1 is DFQATT and CDR2 is SNEGSKA in the germline V gene (reference sequence). Germline trimming cut 2 bases from V and 6 bases from J; bases unmatched to any gene: 5. The CDR3 extends over 14 amino acids. This record comes from a study of glioma-infiltrating T cells. General study results and limits: Only very few CDR3 sequences appeared in both tissue and blood. Above-expected tissue-blood divergence occurred in all gliomas, most in low-grade ones.

Amplification of TCR alpha and beta CDR3 regions from RNA used iRepertoire nested multiplex PCR. For one-step reverse transcription and amplification, roughly 95-450 ng of tissue mRNA or PBMC total RNA was used. TCRdb analysed the multiplex PCR reads with MiXCR anew, one entry per CDR3 protein. The data show fewer than 250,000 distinct CDR3 sequences, 32% seen once. Sequencing input: glioma tissue, nonneoplastic brain tissue, or PBMCs (not recorded which). The chain employs TRBV20-1 and TRBJ2-1, with 9 nucleotides matching TRBD2. This clonotype was sampled from a human donor with low-grade glioma or glioblastoma, undergoing nonglioma brain surgery, or in good health (not recorded which). The CDR3 sequence is CSARPGLATNEQFF. The CDR3 nucleotides read TGCAGTGCTAGACCGGGACTAGCTACCAATGAGCAGTTCTTC.